Below, 32 T cell receptor beta chains from the same sample are listed, as sequenced in a study of T-cell memory formation after mild COVID-19. MiXCR, run by TCRdb on the 5' RACE reads, gives a single entry per CDR3 protein. The data hold around 300,000 distinct CDR3 sequences, with 12% to 15% observed a single time. The sample consisted of PBMCs or a T cell subset sorted from them (not recorded which). The receptors here all came from a young man who had mild COVID-19 (a few samples of this study predate the infection). Cell type and time point are not known.

This chain links TRBV6-5 with TRBJ1-3, with 8 bases identical to TRBD1. Per germline, CDR1 MNHEY and CDR2 SVGAGI. The CDR3 consists of 15 residues. Trimming took 7 bases from V and 1 from J; bases not matched to a gene: 6. CDR3 DNA sequence: TGTGCCAGCACGTCTACAGGGGGATCTGGAAACACCATATATTTT. This codes for CASTSTGGSGNTIYF.

In this sample, this clonotype turned up a few times. J is TRBJ2-5 and V is TRBV7-2; D is uncertain. The CDR3 has 15 residues. V shed 3 bases and J shed 2 bases, with 13 bases lying between them. Looked up from germline, CDR1 is SGHTA and CDR2 is FQGNSA. CDR3 residues: CASSFVGSGQETQYF. The CDR3 nucleotides read TGTGCCAGCAGCTTCGTCGGAAGTGGGCAAGAGACCCAGTACTTC.

The chain uses TRBV7-8 and TRBJ2-3; TRBD1 matches at 7 bases. V shed 1 base, J shed 4 bases, and the junction held 5 bases outside the gene matches. This CDR3 is 15 amino acids long. Germline-derived CDR1 and CDR2 are SGHVS and FQNEAQ. Written as DNA, the CDR3 is TGTGCCAGCAGCTTAGGCAGGGGGTTTTCAGATACGCAGTATTTT. Protein product: CASSLGRGFSDTQYF.

This chain connects TRBV6-2 or TRBV6-3 to TRBJ2-1, with D tentatively TRBD1 or TRBD2 (6 bases each). V was trimmed by 5 bases and J by 0 bases, leaving 17 bases between them. There are 17 residues in the CDR3. Germline V gene sequence: CDR1 MNHEY, CDR2 SVGEGT. CDR3 in DNA: TGTGCCAGCAGTCAACACCGGGGGCCGTTCTCCTACAATGAGCAGTTCTTC. It encodes CASSQHRGPFSYNEQFF.

The rearrangement links TRBV27 to TRBJ2-3; either TRBD1 or TRBD2 may supply D (5 bases each). The CDR3 extends over 17 amino acids. From germline, CDR1 is MNHEY and CDR2 SMNVEV (reference sequence). Trimming removed 5 bases at V and 0 bases at J, with 18 bases between. The CDR3 region is CASSPAVGGMSTDTQYF. The CDR3 bases are TGTGCCAGCAGTCCCGCGGTTGGGGGTATGAGCACAGATACGCAGTATTTT.

This clonotype was counted only a few times. The V call is TRBV7-2, the J call TRBJ2-4; D is possibly TRBD1 (6 bases). The CDR3 is 13 residues long. Trimming removed 8 bases at V and 0 bases at J, with 8 bases between. Germline V gives CDR1 SGHTA, CDR2 FQGNSA. DNA of the CDR3: TGTGCCAGCTCAGGGGAAGCCAAAAACATTCAGTACTTC. Its protein product is CASSGEAKNIQYF.

In its sample, this clonotype was seen a few times. V and J are TRBV11-2 and TRBJ2-7; D is ambiguous. Trimming cost V 1 base and J 5 bases, with 6 bases left between them. CDR3 size: 12 residues. Germline-derived CDR1 and CDR2 are SGHAT and FQNNGV. CDR3 in amino acids: CASSLVVHEQYF. Here the CDR3 DNA reads TGTGCCAGCAGCTTAGTCGTCCACGAGCAGTACTTC.

This clonotype was recorded a few times. This sequence joins TRBV20-1 and TRBJ2-3, with 9 nucleotides matching TRBD2. CDR3 length equals 16 residues. Per germline, CDR1 DFQATT and CDR2 SNEGSKA (reference sequence). After removal of 0 bases from V and 2 bases from J, the junction contained 6 bases not matched to a gene. CDR3 DNA: TGCAGTGCTAGAGATATAGGCGGGGGGGCCACAGATACGCAGTATTTT. Its translation is CSARDIGGGATDTQYF.

The gene calls are TRBV20-1 and TRBJ1-1; the D gene is possibly TRBD1 (5 bases). V gave up 0 bases and J gave up 4 bases, with 18 bases separating them. The length of the CDR3 is 16 residues. Germline-derived CDR1 and CDR2 are DFQATT and SNEGSKA (reference sequence). CDR3 region: CSARDARVTALTEAFF. CDR3 nucleotide sequence: TGCAGTGCTAGAGATGCGCGCGTGACAGCACTCACTGAAGCTTTCTTT.

This chain joins TRBV6-2 or TRBV6-3 and TRBJ1-1; D not certain. Germline-derived CDR1 and CDR2 are MNHEY and SVGEGT. V shed 2 bases and J shed 5 bases, with 6 bases lying between them. CDR3 size: 12 residues. As DNA, the CDR3 is TGTGCCAGCAGTTACGGATGGACTGAAGCTTTCTTT. Protein product: CASSYGWTEAFF.

J is TRBJ1-4 and V is TRBV10-1; unclear D gene. The germline gives CDR1 WNHNN, CDR2 SYGVQD (reference sequence). V was clipped by 0 bases and J by 10 bases, with 18 bases between them. The CDR3 runs to 16 residues. The CDR3: CASSESDKGDIGKLFF. As DNA, the CDR3 is TGCGCCAGCAGTGAGTCTGACAAGGGCGATATTGGAAAACTGTTTTTT.

The chain joins TRBV4-1 to TRBJ2-1, with TRBD2 identical over 12 bases. CDR3 size: 19 residues. The ends lost 4 bases at V and 6 bases at J; junction bases unmatched: 16. The germline V gene has CDR1 MGHRA and CDR2 YSYEKL. The CDR3 protein is CASSRPRASGGAVPNEQFF. CDR3 sequence (DNA): TGCGCCAGCAGCCGCCCTCGGGCTAGCGGGGGGGCCGTACCCAATGAGCAGTTCTTC.

This clonotype was counted many times. The chain joins TRBV4-1 to TRBJ1-5, with D unclear. V was clipped by 0 bases and J by 0 bases, with 6 bases between them. Germline values: CDR1 MGHRA, CDR2 YSYEKL. The CDR3 loop spans 15 amino acids. CDR3 bases: TGCGCCAGCAGCCAAGAGGATAATAGCAATCAGCCCCAGCATTTT. This encodes CASSQEDNSNQPQHF.

In this sample, this clonotype turned up many times. The genes are TRBV20-1 and TRBJ2-3; D possibly corresponds to TRBD1 (7 bases). V was cut by 6 bases and J by 0 bases, with 10 bases left in between. CDR3 size: 13 residues. Germline-derived CDR1 and CDR2 are DFQATT and SNEGSKA (reference sequence). Here the CDR3 DNA reads TGCAGTGCGCGGGACAGTAGCACAGATACGCAGTATTTT. Residues: CSARDSSTDTQYF.

This chain uses TRBV4-1 with TRBJ1-5, with D unresolved. Germline values: CDR1 MGHRA, CDR2 YSYEKL. Trimming left V 1 base short and J 4 bases short, with 8 bases between. The CDR3 is 14 residues long. For the CDR3, the DNA is TGCGCCAGCAGCCAAGTTACCAGAAATCAGCCCCAGCATTTT. Translating it yields CASSQVTRNQPQHF.

This clonotype was seen only a few times. The chain joins TRBV6-1 to TRBJ2-7, with a tentative D call TRBD1 (5 bases). The CDR3 consists of 15 residues. The ends were cut back, 5 bases at V and 1 base at J, with 15 bases in the middle. In germline, CDR1 is MNHNS, CDR2 SASEGT. The CDR3 sequence is CASSKGPKGSYEQYV. CDR3 coding DNA: TGTGCCAGCAGTAAAGGTCCCAAGGGGTCCTACGAGCAGTACGTC.

This clonotype was observed many times. This sequence joins TRBV7-2 and TRBJ1-5, with a weak D call TRBD1 (5 bases). The CDR3 spans 13 residues. CDR1 and CDR2 from the germline V gene are SGHTA and FQGNSA. V lost 4 bases to trimming and J lost 7 bases, with 11 bases between them. In DNA, the CDR3 is TGTGCCAGCAGCTACGGGGGGGAGCAGCCCCAGCATTTT. Protein: CASSYGGEQPQHF.

The J gene is TRBJ2-1, the V gene TRBV20-1; D is perhaps TRBD1 (6 bases). There are 13 residues in the CDR3. Trimming removed 0 bases at V and 10 bases at J, with 13 bases between. Germline CDR1 reads DFQATT; CDR2 reads SNEGSKA (reference sequence). CDR3 loop: CSARDHTGWEQFF. The CDR3 DNA reads TGCAGTGCTAGAGATCACACAGGGTGGGAGCAGTTCTTC.

This clonotype was counted only a few times. This rearrangement joins TRBV19 to TRBJ2-7; no reliable D call. The length of the CDR3 is 14 residues. Trimming took 5 bases from V and 3 from J, leaving 14 bases between them. Germline V CDR1 and CDR2: LNHDA, SQIVND (reference sequence). The CDR3 protein is CASSARPVHYEQYF. The CDR3 nucleotides read TGTGCCAGTAGTGCTCGCCCGGTGCACTACGAGCAGTACTTC.

This rearrangement joins TRBV6-5 to TRBJ2-3; D may match TRBD1 or TRBD2 (6 bases each). There are 12 residues in the CDR3. Trimming removed 9 bases from V and 1 base from J, with 8 bases in between. Germline V gives CDR1 MNHEY, CDR2 SVGAGI. The CDR3: CARGGGTDTQYF. The CDR3 DNA follows: TGTGCCAGGGGGGGCGGCACAGATACGCAGTATTTT.

This chain joins TRBV4-1 and TRBJ2-7, with D perhaps being TRBD1 or TRBD2 (5 bases each). CDR3 length: 14 residues. Trimming removed 5 bases from V and 5 bases from J, with 16 bases in between. Germline CDR1 is MGHRA and CDR2 is YSYEKL. In DNA form, the CDR3 reads TGCGCCAGCAGCACCCCCGGGGCCAGGAACGAGCAGTACTTC. Residues: CASSTPGARNEQYF.

This chain joins TRBV20-1 and TRBJ1-4, with TRBD1 as a possible D gene (5 bases). Germline CDR1 DFQATT, CDR2 SNEGSKA (reference sequence). The CDR3 contains 13 residues. V was clipped by 3 bases and J by 7 bases, with 12 bases between them. The CDR3, as DNA: TGCAGTGCTAGGCGGCAGGGAGGTGAAAAACTGTTTTTT. Translated, it gives CSARRQGGEKLFF.

The V call is TRBV12-3 or TRBV12-4, the J call TRBJ2-3; 12 positions agree with TRBD2. CDR3 length equals 16 residues. With 5 bases clipped from V and 4 bases from J, the junction kept 7 bases outside the gene matches. CDR3 sequence (DNA): TGTGCCAGCAGTCGGACTAGCGGGACTGGCGCAGATACGCAGTATTTT. This sequence encodes CASSRTSGTGADTQYF.

The table lists this clonotype with many counts. V gene TRBV6-5 combines with J gene TRBJ1-5; tentative D call: TRBD1 (5 bases). The CDR3 is 15 amino acids. The V end lost 0 bases, the J end lost 4 bases, and 10 bases lay between the germline ends. Germline CDR1 and CDR2: MNHEY and SVGAGI. CDR3 DNA: TGTGCCAGCAGTTACTCAGCGACAGCGAATCAGCCCCAGCATTTT. It is translated as CASSYSATANQPQHF.

The chain combines TRBV15 with TRBJ1-6; D is possibly TRBD1 (6 bases). Germline values: CDR1 LNHNV, CDR2 YYDKDF (reference sequence). V gave up 0 bases and J gave up 6 bases, with 12 bases separating them. The CDR3 sequence is 16 residues long. In DNA, the CDR3 is TGTGCCACCAGCAGAGATCCAGGGGAAAGTAATTCACCCCTCCACTTT. Its protein product is CATSRDPGESNSPLHF.

This clonotype was seen only a few times. The rearrangement joins TRBV7-2 to TRBJ2-7; TRBD1 agrees at 7 bases. The CDR3 runs 14 residues. J gave up 4 bases and V 5 bases, and 8 bases lay outside the gene matches. The germline CDR1 and CDR2 sequences are SGHTA and FQGNSA. The DNA of the CDR3 is TGTGCCAGCAGCATAGACAGGGACCTTTACGAGCAGTACGTC. It codes for CASSIDRDLYEQYV.

This chain links TRBV12-3 or TRBV12-4 with TRBJ2-1, with 10 bases aligning to TRBD2. The length of the CDR3 is 15 residues. The V segment lost 3 bases and the J segment 4 bases; nucleotides outside the gene matches: 3. The chain's CDR3 is CASSFSSGGYNEQFF. The CDR3, as DNA: TGTGCCAGCAGTTTCTCTAGCGGGGGATACAATGAGCAGTTCTTC.

This clonotype was detected only a few times. The chain carries TRBV6-2 or TRBV6-3 and TRBJ1-1; D gene unclear. The CDR3 length is 14 residues. Germline assignment: CDR1 MNHEY and CDR2 SVGEGT. The ends were cut back, 2 bases at V and 4 bases at J, with 11 bases in the middle. The CDR3 here is CASSYPFWGTEAFF. DNA of the CDR3: TGTGCCAGCAGTTACCCTTTTTGGGGCACTGAAGCTTTCTTT.

This clonotype was seen at least ten times. V usage is TRBV12-3 or TRBV12-4 and J usage is TRBJ2-7; D is unclear. V was clipped by 5 bases and J by 6 bases, with 17 bases between them. CDR3 length: 14 residues. CDR3 DNA: TGTGCCAGCAGTCCCCCCGCAACCCCATCCGAGCAGTACTTC. Translated: CASSPPATPSEQYF.

Only a few counts were recorded for this clonotype. J is TRBJ1-5 and V is TRBV6-6; D possibly corresponds to TRBD1 (5 bases). CDR1 is MNHNY, CDR2 SVGAGI, per germline (reference sequence). The V end lost 5 bases, the J end lost 0 bases, and 11 bases lay between the germline ends. The CDR3 loop spans 15 amino acids. The CDR3 bases are TGTGCCAGCAGTCGGGGGGGTTATAGCAATCAGCCCCAGCATTTT. This gives the protein CASSRGGYSNQPQHF.

This clonotype occurred many times. The chain couples TRBV7-2 to TRBJ2-7; D remains unclear. The CDR3 is 14 residues long. The V end was cut by 2 bases, the J end by 2 bases, with 10 bases between. CDR1 is SGHTA, CDR2 FQGNSA, per germline. The CDR3 is CASSLRGEAYEQYF. DNA for the CDR3: TGTGCCAGCAGCTTACGAGGAGAGGCCTACGAGCAGTACTTC.

The gene calls are TRBV23-1 and TRBJ2-7, with 8 bases matching TRBD1. TRBV23-1 is classed as an ORF, of uncertain function. CDR3 length: 15 residues. Losses at the gene ends were 6 bases for V and 0 bases for J; bases not matched to a gene: 7. This CDR3 reads CASSPGQEFSYEQYV. CDR3 DNA sequence: TGCGCCAGCAGCCCGGGACAGGAGTTCTCCTACGAGCAGTACGTC.